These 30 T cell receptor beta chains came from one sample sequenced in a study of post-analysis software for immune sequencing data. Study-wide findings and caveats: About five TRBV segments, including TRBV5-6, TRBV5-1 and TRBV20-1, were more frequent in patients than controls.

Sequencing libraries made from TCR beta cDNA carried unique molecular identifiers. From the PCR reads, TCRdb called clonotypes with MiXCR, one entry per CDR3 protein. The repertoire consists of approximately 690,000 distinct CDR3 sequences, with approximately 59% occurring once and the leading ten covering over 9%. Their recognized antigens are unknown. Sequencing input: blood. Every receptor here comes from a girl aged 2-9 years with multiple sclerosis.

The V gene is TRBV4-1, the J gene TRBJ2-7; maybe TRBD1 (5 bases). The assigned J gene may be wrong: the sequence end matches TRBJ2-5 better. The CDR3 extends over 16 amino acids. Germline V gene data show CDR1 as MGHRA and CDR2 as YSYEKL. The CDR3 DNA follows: TGCGCCAGCAGCCAAGATCACCGCGCAGGGCAAGAGACCCAGTACTTC. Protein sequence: CASSQDHRAGQETQYF.

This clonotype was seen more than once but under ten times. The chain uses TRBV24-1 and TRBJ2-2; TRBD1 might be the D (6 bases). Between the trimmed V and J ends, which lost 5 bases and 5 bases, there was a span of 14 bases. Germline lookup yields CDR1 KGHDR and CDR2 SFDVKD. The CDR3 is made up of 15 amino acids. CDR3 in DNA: TGTGCCACCAGTGCCTTGGACAGTCCGACCGGGGAGCTGTTTTTT. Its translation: CATSALDSPTGELFF.

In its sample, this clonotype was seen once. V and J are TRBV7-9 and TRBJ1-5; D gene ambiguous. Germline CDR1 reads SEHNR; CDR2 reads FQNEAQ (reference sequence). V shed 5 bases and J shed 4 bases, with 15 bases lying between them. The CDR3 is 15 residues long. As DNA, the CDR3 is TGTGCCAGCAGCCCAACGGACGGAGAAAATCAGCCCCAGCATTTT. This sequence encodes CASSPTDGENQPQHF.

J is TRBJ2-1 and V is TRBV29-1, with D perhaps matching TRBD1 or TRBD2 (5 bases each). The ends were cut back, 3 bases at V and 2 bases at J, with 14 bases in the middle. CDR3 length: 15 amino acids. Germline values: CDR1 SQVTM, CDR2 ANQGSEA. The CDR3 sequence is CSVDTFGATYNEQFF. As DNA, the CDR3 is TGCAGCGTTGATACGTTCGGGGCCACCTACAATGAGCAGTTCTTC.

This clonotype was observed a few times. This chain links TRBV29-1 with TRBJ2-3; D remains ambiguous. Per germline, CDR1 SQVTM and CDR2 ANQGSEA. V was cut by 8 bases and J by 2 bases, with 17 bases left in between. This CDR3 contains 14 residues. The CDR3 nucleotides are TGCAGCTTTCCCCCCCGTTCGGCCACAGATACGCAGTATTTT. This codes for CSFPPRSATDTQYF.

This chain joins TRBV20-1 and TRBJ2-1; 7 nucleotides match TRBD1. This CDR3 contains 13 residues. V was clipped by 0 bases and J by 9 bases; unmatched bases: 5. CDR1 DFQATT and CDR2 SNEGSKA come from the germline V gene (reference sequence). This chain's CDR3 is CSARDLGTAEQFF. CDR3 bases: TGCAGTGCTAGAGATTTGGGGACAGCTGAGCAGTTCTTC.

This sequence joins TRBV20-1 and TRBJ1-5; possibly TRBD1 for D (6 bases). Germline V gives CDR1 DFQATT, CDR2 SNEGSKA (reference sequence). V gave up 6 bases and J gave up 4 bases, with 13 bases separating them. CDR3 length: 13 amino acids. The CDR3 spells CSAGGQPNQPQHF. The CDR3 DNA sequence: TGCAGTGCCGGAGGACAGCCGAATCAGCCCCAGCATTTT.

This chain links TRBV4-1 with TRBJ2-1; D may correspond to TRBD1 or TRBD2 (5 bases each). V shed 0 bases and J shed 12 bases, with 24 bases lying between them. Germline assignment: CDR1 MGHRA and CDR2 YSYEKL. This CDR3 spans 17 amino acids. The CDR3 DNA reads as TGCGCCAGCAGCCAAGATCACGTGTCTTTTGGGGGTGAGGGGCAGTTCTTC. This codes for CASSQDHVSFGGEGQFF.

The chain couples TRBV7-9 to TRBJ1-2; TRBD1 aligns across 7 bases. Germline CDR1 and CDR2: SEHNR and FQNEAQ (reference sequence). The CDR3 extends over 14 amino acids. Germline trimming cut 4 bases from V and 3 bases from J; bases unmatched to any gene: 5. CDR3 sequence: CASSSRDSHYGYTF. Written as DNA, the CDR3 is TGTGCCAGCAGCTCCCGGGACAGTCACTATGGCTACACCTTC.

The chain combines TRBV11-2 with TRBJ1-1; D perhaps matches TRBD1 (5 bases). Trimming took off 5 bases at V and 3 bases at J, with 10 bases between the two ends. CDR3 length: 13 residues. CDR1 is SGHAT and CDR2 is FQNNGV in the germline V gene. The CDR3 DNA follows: TGTGCCAGCAGCCCGGGACGGGACACTGAAGCTTTCTTT. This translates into CASSPGRDTEAFF.

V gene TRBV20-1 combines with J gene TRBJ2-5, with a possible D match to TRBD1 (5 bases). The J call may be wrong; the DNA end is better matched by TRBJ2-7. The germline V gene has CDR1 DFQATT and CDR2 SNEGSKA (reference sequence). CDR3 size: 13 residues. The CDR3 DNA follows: TGCAGTGCTAGCATGAAGGGGACCTACGAGCAGTACTTC. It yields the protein CSASMKGTYEQYF.

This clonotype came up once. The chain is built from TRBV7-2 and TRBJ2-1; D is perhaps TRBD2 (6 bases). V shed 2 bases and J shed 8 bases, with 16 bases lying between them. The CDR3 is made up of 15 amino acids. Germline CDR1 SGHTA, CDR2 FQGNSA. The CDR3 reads CASSLTAGPGDEQFF. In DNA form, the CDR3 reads TGTGCCAGCAGCTTAACGGCGGGACCGGGAGATGAGCAGTTCTTC.

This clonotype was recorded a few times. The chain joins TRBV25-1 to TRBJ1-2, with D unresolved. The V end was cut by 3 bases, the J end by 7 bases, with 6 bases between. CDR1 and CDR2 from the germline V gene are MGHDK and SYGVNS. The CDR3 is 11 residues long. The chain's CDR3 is CASSEGVGYTF. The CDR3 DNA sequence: TGTGCCAGCAGTGAGGGCGTTGGCTACACCTTC.

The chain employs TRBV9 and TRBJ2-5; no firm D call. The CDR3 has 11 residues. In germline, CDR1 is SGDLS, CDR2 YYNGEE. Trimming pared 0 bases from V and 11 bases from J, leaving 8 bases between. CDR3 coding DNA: TGTGCCAGCAGCGTAGAACCTCGGCAGTACTTC. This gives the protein CASSVEPRQYF.

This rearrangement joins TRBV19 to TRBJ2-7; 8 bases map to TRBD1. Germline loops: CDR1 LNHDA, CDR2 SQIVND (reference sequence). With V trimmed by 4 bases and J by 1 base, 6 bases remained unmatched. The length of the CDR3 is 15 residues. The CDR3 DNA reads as TGTGCCAGTAGTACGACAGGGGACCATTCCTACGAGCAGTACTTC. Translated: CASSTTGDHSYEQYF.

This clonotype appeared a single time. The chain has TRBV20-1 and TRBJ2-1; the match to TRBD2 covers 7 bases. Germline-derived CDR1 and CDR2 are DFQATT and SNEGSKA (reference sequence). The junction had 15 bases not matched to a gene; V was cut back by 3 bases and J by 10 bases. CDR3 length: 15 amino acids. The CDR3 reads CSARALAAVTHEQFF. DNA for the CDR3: TGCAGTGCTAGGGCCCTAGCGGCAGTTACCCACGAGCAGTTCTTC.

The CDR3 sequence: CSVYGQEGGNTF. The DNA for the CDR3 is TGCAGCGTTTATGGACAGGAGGGGGGCAACACCTTC. The chain employs TRBV29-1 and TRBJ1-2, with 7 bases aligning to TRBD1. The J segment lost 12 bases and the V segment lost 5 bases, leaving 12 bases of the junction unmatched. Germline CDR1 and CDR2: SQVTM and ANQGSEA. The CDR3 totals 12 residues.

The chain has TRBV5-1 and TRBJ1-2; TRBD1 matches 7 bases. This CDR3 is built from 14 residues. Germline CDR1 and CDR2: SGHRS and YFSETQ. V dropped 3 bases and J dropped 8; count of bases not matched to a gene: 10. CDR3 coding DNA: TGCGCCAGCAGCTGGGCCCGGGACAGCACCGGCTACACCTTC. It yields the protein CASSWARDSTGYTF.

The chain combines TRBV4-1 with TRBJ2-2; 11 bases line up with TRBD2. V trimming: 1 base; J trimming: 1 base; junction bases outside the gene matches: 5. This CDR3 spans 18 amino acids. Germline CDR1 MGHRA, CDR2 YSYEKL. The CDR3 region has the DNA TGCGCCAGCAGCCAAGTACTAGCGGGAGTGATGAACACCGGGGAGCTGTTTTTT. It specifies CASSQVLAGVMNTGELFF.

The CDR3 DNA reads TGTGCCAGCAGCTTCTCGACGAAGCGGGAGGCTGAGCAGTTCTTC. Amino acids: CASSFSTKREAEQFF. This sequence joins TRBV11-1 and TRBJ2-1, with TRBD2 identical over 9 bases. The CDR3 extends over 15 amino acids. With 3 bases clipped from V and 9 bases from J, the junction kept 9 bases outside the gene matches. Per germline, CDR1 SGHAT and CDR2 FQDESV (reference sequence).

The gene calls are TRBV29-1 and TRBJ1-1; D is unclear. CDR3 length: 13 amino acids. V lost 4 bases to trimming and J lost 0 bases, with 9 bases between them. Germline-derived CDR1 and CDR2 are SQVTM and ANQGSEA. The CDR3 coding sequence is TGCAGCGTTGGTCCGGGAATGAACACTGAAGCTTTCTTT. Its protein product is CSVGPGMNTEAFF. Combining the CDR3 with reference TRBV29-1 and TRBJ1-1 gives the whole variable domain SAVISQKPSRDICQRGTSLTIQCQVDSQVTMMFWYRQQPGQSLTLIATANQGSEATYESGFVIDKFPISRPNLTFSTLTVSNMSPEDSSIYLCSVGPGMNTEAFFGQGTRLTVV.

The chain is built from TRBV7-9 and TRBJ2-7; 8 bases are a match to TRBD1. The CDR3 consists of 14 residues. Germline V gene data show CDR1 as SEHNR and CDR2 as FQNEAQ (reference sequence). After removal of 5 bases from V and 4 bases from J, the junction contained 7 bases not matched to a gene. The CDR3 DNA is TGTGCCAGCAGCGTACAGGGGGAAGGGTACGAGCAGTACTTC. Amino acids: CASSVQGEGYEQYF.

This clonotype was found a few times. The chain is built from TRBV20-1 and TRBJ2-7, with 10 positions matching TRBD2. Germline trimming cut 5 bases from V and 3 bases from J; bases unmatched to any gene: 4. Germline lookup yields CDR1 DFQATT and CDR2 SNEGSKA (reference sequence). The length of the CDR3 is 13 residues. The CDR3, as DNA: TGCAGTGCTTCTAGCGGGAGCGTCTACGAGCAGTACTTC. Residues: CSASSGSVYEQYF.

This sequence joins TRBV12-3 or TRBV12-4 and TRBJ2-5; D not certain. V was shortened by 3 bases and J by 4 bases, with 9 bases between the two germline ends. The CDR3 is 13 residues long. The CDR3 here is CASSFDQGETQYF. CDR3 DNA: TGTGCCAGCAGTTTCGACCAAGGAGAGACCCAGTACTTC.

The CDR3 region has the DNA TGTGCCACCAGTGAATCGGGGCACAACCTCAATGAGCAGTTCTTC. This encodes CATSESGHNLNEQFF. V and J are TRBV24-1 and TRBJ2-1; the D call may be TRBD1 or TRBD2 (5 bases each). This CDR3 spans 15 amino acids. Deletions cut 4 bases from V and 6 bases from J, with 15 bases between. Germline values: CDR1 KGHDR, CDR2 SFDVKD.

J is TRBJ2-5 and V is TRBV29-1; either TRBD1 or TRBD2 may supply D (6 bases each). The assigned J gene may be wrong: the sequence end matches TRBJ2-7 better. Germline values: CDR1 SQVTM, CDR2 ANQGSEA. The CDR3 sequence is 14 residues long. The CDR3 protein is CSVEDKQGGYEQYF. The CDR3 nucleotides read TGCAGCGTTGAAGATAAACAGGGAGGCTACGAGCAGTACTTC.

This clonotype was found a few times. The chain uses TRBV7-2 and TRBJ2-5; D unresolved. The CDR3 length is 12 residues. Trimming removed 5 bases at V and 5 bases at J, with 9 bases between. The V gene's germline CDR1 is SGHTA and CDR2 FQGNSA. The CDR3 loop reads CASSIQWETQYF. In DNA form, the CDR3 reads TGTGCCAGCAGCATCCAGTGGGAGACCCAGTACTTC.

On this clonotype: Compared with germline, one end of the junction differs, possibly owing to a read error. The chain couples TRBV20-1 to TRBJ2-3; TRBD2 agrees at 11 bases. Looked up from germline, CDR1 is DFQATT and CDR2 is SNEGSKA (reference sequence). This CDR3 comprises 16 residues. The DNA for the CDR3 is TGCAGTGCTAGAGATCTAGCGGGAGGCATCACACATACGCAGTATTTT. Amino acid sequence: CSARDLAGGITHTQYF.

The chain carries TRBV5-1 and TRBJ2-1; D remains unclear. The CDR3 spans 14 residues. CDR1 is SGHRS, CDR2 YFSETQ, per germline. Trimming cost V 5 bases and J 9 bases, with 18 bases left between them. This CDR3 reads CASREGTVLGEQFF. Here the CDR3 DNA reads TGCGCCAGCAGGGAAGGTACGGTCTTGGGTGAGCAGTTCTTC.

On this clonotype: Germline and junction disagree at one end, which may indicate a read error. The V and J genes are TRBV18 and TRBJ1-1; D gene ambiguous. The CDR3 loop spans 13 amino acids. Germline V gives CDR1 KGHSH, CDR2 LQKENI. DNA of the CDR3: TGTGCCAGCTCGCCACCAGTGAACACTGAAGCTTTCTTT. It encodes CASSPPVNTEAFF.